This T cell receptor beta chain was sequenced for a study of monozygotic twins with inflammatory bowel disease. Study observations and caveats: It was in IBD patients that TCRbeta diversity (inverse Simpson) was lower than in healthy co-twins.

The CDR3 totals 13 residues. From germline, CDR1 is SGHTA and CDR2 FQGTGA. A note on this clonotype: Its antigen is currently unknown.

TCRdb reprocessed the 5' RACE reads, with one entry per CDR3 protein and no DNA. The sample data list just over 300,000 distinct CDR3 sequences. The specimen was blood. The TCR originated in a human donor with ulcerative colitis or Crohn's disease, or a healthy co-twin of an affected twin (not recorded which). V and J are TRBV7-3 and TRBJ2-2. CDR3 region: CASSVTNTGELFF.